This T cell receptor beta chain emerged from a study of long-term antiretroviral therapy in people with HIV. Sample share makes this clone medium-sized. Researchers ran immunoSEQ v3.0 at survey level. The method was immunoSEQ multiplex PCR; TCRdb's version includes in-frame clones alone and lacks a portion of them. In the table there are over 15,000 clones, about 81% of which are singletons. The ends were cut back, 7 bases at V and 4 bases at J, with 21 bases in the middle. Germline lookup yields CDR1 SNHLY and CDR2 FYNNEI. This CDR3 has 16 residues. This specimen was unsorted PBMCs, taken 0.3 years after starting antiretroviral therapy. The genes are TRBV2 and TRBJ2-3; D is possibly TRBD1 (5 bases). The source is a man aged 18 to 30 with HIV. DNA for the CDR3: TGTGCCAGCATCCATCAGTTCCAGGGTTTAGCAGATACGCAGTATTTT. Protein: CASIHQFQGLADTQYF.